The sequence of this T cell receptor (beta chain) was determined in a study of blood T cell repertoires in COVID-19. Across the whole study: The origin of the acute and convalescent COVID-19 samples was the United States, Italy and Spain. Sample material is recorded as cDNA or gDNA derived from T cells, B-cell-depleted T cells, or PBMCs.

This CDR3 is built from 14 residues. Trimming took 4 bases from V and 8 from J, leaving 19 bases between them. Germline assignment: CDR1 SGHDT and CDR2 YYEEEE. Per the original data handling: Reference gene primers were amplified, and this amplification served to estimate nucleated cell counts. Clones were read by immunoSEQ multiplex PCR, and TCRdb kept only the in-frame ones, dropping some. V and J calls and clone size come straight from that table; D and trimming were deduced from the DNA. The sample consists of around 58,000 clones, over 75% of them appearing once. This chain connects TRBV5-6 to TRBJ2-7, with unresolved D. This sequence originates from a human donor with active COVID-19. The donor label of this sample is uncertain. Sequenced: peripheral blood. CDR3 nucleotide sequence: TGTGCCAGCAGCGACCTAACAGAGCCACCGCAGCAGTACTTC. It codes for CASSDLTEPPQQYF. The variable domain in full, with the rest retrieved from reference TRBV5-6 and TRBJ2-7, is DAGVTQSPTHLIKTRGQQVTLRCSPKSGHDTVSWYQQALGQGPQFIFQYYEEEERQRGNFPDRFSGHQFPNYSSELNVNALLLGDSALYLCASSDLTEPPQQYFGPGTRLTVT.